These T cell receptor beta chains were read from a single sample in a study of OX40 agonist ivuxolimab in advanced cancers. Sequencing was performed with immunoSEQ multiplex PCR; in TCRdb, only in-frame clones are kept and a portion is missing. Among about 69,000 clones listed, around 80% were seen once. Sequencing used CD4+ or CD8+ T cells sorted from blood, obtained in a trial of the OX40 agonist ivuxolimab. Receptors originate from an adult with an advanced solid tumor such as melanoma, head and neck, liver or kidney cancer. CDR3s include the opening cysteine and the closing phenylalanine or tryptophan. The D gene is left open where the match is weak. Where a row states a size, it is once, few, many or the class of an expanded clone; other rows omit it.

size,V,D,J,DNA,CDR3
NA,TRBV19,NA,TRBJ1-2,TGTGCCAGTAGTATAGCCGGCACTAACTATGGCTACACCTTC,CASSIAGTNYGYTF
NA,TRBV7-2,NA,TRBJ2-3,TGTGCCAGCAGCTTAGCTCCGGGGCCCCCAGCGGATACGCAGTATTTT,CASSLAPGPPADTQYF
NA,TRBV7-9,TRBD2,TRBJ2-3,TGTGCCAGCAGATTAGGACTAGCGGGGGAAGGCACGCAGTATTTT,CASRLGLAGEGTQYF
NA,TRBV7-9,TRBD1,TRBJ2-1,TGTGCCAGCAGCTCCCGACAGGGAAGAAATGAGCAGTTCTTC,CASSSRQGRNEQFF
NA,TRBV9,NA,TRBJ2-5,TGTGCCAGCAGCGTAGGAGGTAAAGAGACCCAGTACTTC,CASSVGGKETQYF
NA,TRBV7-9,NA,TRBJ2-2,TGTGCCAGCAGCTTAAATGCCGGGGAGCTGTTTTTT,CASSLNAGELFF
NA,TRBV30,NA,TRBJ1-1,TGTGCCTGGAAATCTGACACTGAAGCTTTCTTT,CAWKSDTEAFF
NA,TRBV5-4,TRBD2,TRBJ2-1,TGTGCCAGCAGCTTGGGGCTAGCGGGATCGGGCAATGAGCAGTTCTTC,CASSLGLAGSGNEQFF
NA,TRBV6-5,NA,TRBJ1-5,TGTGCCAGCAGTTACTCGTCAAGGGGAAATCAGCCCCAGCATTTT,CASSYSSRGNQPQHF
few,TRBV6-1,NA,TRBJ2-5,TGTGCCACAGGGGACGGGGGGCACGAGACCCAGTACTTC,CATGDGGHETQYF
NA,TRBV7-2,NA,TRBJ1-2,TGTGCCAGCAGTCCATCAACGGCGACCAATGGCTACACCTTC,CASSPSTATNGYTF
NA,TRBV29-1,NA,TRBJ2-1,TGCAGCGCCCCCGGGTTGCTGGGTAATGAGCAGTTCTTC,CSAPGLLGNEQFF
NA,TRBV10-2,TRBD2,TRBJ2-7,TGCGCCAGCAGTGAATCGGGAGGGCCTCTCCAGCAGTACTTC,CASSESGGPLQQYF
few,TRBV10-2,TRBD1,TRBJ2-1,TGCGCCAGCAGTGACCGCCCCAGGGGGAGCTCCTACAATGAGCAGTTCTTC,CASSDRPRGSSYNEQFF
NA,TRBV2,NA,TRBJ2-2,TGTGCCAGCAGTCAGCGTGGCGTAACGAACACCGGGGAGCTGTTTTTT,CASSQRGVTNTGELFF
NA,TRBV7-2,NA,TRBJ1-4,TGTGCCAGCAGCTTAGCAGGACTTAATGAAAAACTGTTTTTT,CASSLAGLNEKLFF
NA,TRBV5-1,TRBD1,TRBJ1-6,TGCGCCAGCAGCTTGGTTGGACAGGGCAATTCACCCCTCCACTTT,CASSLVGQGNSPLHF
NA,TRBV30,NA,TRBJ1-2,TGTGCCTGGTCTGCGGGGGGGGACTTCGGAGGCTACACCTTC,CAWSAGGDFGGYTF
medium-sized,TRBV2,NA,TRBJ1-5,TGTGCCAGCAGTGATGGGGCTAGCAATCAGCCCCAGCATTTT,CASSDGASNQPQHF
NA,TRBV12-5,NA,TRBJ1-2,TGTGCTAGTGGTTTGGACTCCGGGACGTATATCTATGGCTACACCTTC,CASGLDSGTYIYGYTF
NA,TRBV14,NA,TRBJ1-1,TGTGCCAGCAGCCAAGAGGGGGCACGGTACACTGAAGCTTTCTTT,CASSQEGARYTEAFF
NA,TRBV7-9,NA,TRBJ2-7,TGTGCCAGCAGCTTGTTCATGAGGGTGGGCTACGAGCAGTACTTC,CASSLFMRVGYEQYF
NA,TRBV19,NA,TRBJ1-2,TGTGCCAGTAGTCCCCCAGGGGTCCATGGCTACACCTTC,CASSPPGVHGYTF
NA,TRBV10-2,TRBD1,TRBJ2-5,TGCGCCAGCAGTGGACAGGGGCGCCCCGGGGAGCAGTACTTC,CASSGQGRPGEQYF
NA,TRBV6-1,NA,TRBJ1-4,TGTGCCAGCAGTGAAAGAGGCAGGGGAAGTGAAAAACTGTTTTTT,CASSERGRGSEKLFF
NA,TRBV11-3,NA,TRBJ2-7,TGTGCCAGCAGCTCGAAACGGAACGAGCAGTACTTC,CASSSKRNEQYF
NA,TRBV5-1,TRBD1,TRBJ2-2,TGCGCCAGCAGCACCGGACAGGGCTGGTCCGGGGAGCTGTTTTTT,CASSTGQGWSGELFF
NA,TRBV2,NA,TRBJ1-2,TGTGCCAGCAGTGTGGAGGGGAAGGGAGGCTACACCTTC,CASSVEGKGGYTF
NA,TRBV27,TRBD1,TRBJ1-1,TGTGCCAGCAGTTTACGACAGGGTTACACTGAAGCTTTCTTT,CASSLRQGYTEAFF
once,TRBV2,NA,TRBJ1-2,TGTGCCAGCGGGGCAGGGATTAACTATGGCTACACCTTC,CASGAGINYGYTF
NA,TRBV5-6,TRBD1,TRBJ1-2,TGTGCCAGCAGCCCCCGGGACAGGGGGAACTATGGCTACACCTTC,CASSPRDRGNYGYTF
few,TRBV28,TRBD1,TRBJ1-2,TGTGCCAGCAGTCCACCAACAGGGGCAATCTATGGCTACACCTTC,CASSPPTGAIYGYTF
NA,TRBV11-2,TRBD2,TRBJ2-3,TGTGCCAGCAGCTTAGATCTCCTAGCGGGTGGGGGCACAGATACGCAGTATTTT,CASSLDLLAGGGTDTQYF
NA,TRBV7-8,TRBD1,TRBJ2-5,TGTGCCAGCAGCTCCGGACAGGGCCAAGAGACCCAGTACTTC,CASSSGQGQETQYF
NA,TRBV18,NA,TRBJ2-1,TGTGCCAGCTCACCGCCGGGGACCTACAATGAGCAGTTCTTC,CASSPPGTYNEQFF
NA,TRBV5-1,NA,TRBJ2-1,TGCGCCAGCAGCTCCGGACAGACCAATGAGCAGTTCTTC,CASSSGQTNEQFF
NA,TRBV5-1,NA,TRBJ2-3,TGCGCCAGCAAGTCGGTGACTAGCACAGATACGCAGTATTTT,CASKSVTSTDTQYF
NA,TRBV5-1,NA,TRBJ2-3,TGCGCCAGCAGCCCTGAAGGATCCACAGATACGCAGTATTTT,CASSPEGSTDTQYF
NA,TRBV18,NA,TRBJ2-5,TGTGCCAGCTCAGCCGGCCAAAGCGGTCAAGAGACCCAGTACTTC,CASSAGQSGQETQYF
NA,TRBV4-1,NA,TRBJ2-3,TGCGCCAGCAGCCAAGATCCCACCGGGGATACGCAGTATTTT,CASSQDPTGDTQYF
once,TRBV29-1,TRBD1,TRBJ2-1,TGCAGCGTTGAAGATCAGAAAGGGGGCCGGCTCAATGAGCAGTTCTTC,CSVEDQKGGRLNEQFF
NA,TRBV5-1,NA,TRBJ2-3,TGCGCCAGCAGCTTAAGTTCTTCTAGCACAGATACGCAGTATTTT,CASSLSSSSTDTQYF
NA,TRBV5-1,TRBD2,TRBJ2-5,TGCGCCAGCAGCTTGGGGTTGGGGAGGGAAGAGACCCAGTACTTC,CASSLGLGREETQYF
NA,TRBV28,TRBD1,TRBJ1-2,TGTGCCAGCACCCGACAGGGAGGCTACACCTTC,CASTRQGGYTF